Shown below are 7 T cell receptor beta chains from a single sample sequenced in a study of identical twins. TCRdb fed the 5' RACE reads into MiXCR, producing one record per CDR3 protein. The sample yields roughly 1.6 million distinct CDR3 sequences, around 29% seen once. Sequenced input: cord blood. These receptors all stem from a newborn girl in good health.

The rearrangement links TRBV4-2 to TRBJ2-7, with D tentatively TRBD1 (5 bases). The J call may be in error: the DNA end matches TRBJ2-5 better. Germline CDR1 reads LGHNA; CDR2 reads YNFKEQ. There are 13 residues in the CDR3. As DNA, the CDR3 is TGTGCCAGCAGCCCGGACAAGGGCGAGACCCAGTACTTC. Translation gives CASSPDKGETQYF.

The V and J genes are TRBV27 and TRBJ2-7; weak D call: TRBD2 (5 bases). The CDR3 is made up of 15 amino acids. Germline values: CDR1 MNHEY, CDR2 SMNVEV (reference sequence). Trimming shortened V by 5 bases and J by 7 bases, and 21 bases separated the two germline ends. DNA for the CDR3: TGTGCCAGCAGTCCGGACTCGGCGACAAACAATGAGCAGTACTTC. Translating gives CASSPDSATNNEQYF.

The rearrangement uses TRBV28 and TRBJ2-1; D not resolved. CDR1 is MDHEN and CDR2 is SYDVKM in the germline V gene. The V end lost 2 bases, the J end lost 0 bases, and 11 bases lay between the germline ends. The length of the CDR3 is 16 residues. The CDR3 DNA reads TGTGCCAGCAGTTTAGGTTCAGGAAACTCCTACAATGAGCAGTTCTTC. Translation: CASSLGSGNSYNEQFF.

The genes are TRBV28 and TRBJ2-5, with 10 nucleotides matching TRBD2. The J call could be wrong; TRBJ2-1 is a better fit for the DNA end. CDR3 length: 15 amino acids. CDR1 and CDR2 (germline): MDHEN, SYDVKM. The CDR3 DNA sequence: TGTGCCAGCAGTTTGAAACTAGCGGGAAGGGGTGAGCAGTTCTTC. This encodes CASSLKLAGRGEQFF.

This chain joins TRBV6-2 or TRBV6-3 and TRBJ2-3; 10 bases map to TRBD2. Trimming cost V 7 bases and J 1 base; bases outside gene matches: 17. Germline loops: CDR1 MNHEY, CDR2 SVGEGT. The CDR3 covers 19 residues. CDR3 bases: TGTGCCAGCAACTATATTCTGGCTAGCGGGAGAGGGGGCACAGATACGCAGTATTTT. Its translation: CASNYILASGRGGTDTQYF.

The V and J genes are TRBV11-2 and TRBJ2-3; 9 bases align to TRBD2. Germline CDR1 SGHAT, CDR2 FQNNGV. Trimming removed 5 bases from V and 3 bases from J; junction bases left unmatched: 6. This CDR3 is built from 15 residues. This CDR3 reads CASSHWRGGTDTQYF. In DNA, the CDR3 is TGTGCCAGCAGCCACTGGCGGGGGGGAACAGATACGCAGTATTTT.

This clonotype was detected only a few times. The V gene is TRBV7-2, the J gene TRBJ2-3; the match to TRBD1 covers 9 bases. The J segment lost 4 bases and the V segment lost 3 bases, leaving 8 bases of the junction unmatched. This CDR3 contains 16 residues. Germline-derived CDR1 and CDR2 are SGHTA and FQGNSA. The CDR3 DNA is TGTGCCAGCAGCTTGGCGGGGACAGGGACGGCAGATACGCAGTATTTT. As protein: CASSLAGTGTADTQYF. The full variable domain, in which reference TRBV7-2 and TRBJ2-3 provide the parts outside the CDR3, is GAGVSQSPSNKVTEKGKDVELRCDPISGHTALYWYRQSLGQGLEFLIYFQGNSAPDKSGLPSDRFSAERTGGSVSTLTIQRTQQEDSAVYLCASSLAGTGTADTQYFGPGTRLTVL.